One and the same sample provided the 12 T cell receptor beta chains below, sequenced in a study of neurological immune-mediated disorders. MiXCR, applied by TCRdb to the 5' RACE reads, yields one record per CDR3 protein. Of under 50,000 distinct CDR3 sequences in the sample, roughly 23% are singletons; the top ten hold around 25%. Sequencing was done on a sample of PBMCs. The origin of the receptors is a woman aged 70-85 years in good health.

This chain connects TRBV4-3 to TRBJ1-4; D is unclear. With 1 base removed from V and 5 bases from J, the gap between germline ends came to 11 bases. The CDR3 runs 15 residues. Germline loops: CDR1 LGHNA, CDR2 YSLEER. CDR3 sequence (DNA): TGCGCCAGCAGCCAAGGGCAGGCGGCCAATGAAAAACTGTTTTTT. Protein sequence: CASSQGQAANEKLFF.

This clonotype came up many times. The chain is built from TRBV12-3 or TRBV12-4 and TRBJ2-2; 8 nucleotides line up with TRBD2. The CDR3 contains 15 residues. V gave up 7 bases and J gave up 8 bases; unmatched junction bases: 12. The CDR3 loop is CASTRDLAGSGELFF. The CDR3 DNA follows: TGTGCCAGCACCCGGGATCTAGCGGGCTCGGGGGAGCTGTTTTTT.

The chain employs TRBV5-1 and TRBJ2-2; D is uncertain. The germline V and J ends were trimmed by 6 bases and 2 bases, with 5 bases remaining between them. The CDR3 spans 12 residues. Germline V gene lookup returns CDR1 SGHRS and CDR2 YFSETQ. Written as DNA, the CDR3 is TGCGCCAGCAACTCCAACACCGGGGAGCTGTTTTTT. Translated, it gives CASNSNTGELFF.

This clonotype was picked up many times. J is TRBJ1-3 and V is TRBV28; D ambiguous. This CDR3 contains 13 residues. Trimming removed 5 bases from V and 4 bases from J, with 9 bases in between. The germline gives CDR1 MDHEN, CDR2 SYDVKM. In DNA, the CDR3 is TGTGCCAGCAGTAGATGGTCGGGAAACACCATATATTTT. This translates into CASSRWSGNTIYF.

The table lists this clonotype with many counts. J is TRBJ2-7 and V is TRBV20-1; the match to TRBD2 covers 7 bases. With 0 bases clipped from V and 1 base from J, the junction kept 6 bases outside the gene matches. Germline CDR1 and CDR2: DFQATT and SNEGSKA (reference sequence). The CDR3 has 15 amino acids. The DNA of the CDR3 is TGCAGTGCTAGAGATTGGGCGGGAGTGTCCTACGAGCAGTACTTC. Translated, it gives CSARDWAGVSYEQYF.

In its sample, this clonotype was seen many times. The chain employs TRBV5-1 and TRBJ2-5, with 11 bases that match TRBD1. Germline V gene sequence: CDR1 SGHRS, CDR2 YFSETQ. There are 15 residues in the CDR3. V lost 0 bases and J lost 5; bases outside the gene matches: 3. As DNA, the CDR3 is TGCGCCAGCAGCTTGGCCGGGACAGGGGGGGAGACCCAGTACTTC. Amino acid sequence: CASSLAGTGGETQYF.

In its sample, this clonotype was seen many times. The V and J genes are TRBV7-2 and TRBJ2-7, with 7 bases aligning to TRBD2. CDR1 SGHTA and CDR2 FQGNSA come from the germline V gene. With V trimmed by 3 bases and J by 4 bases, 9 bases remained unmatched. CDR3 length: 15 amino acids. This chain's CDR3 is CASSFGVGEGYEQYF. CDR3 coding DNA: TGTGCCAGCAGCTTTGGGGTGGGGGAGGGGTACGAGCAGTACTTC.

The genes are TRBV20-1 and TRBJ1-3; 11 nucleotides line up with TRBD1. Germline CDR1 reads DFQATT; CDR2 reads SNEGSKA (reference sequence). The CDR3 sequence is 19 residues long. The ends lost 6 bases at V and 0 bases at J; junction bases unmatched: 16. CDR3 in amino acids: CSAKIGLGQGGPSGNTIYF. The CDR3 bases are TGCAGTGCAAAAATAGGATTGGGACAGGGGGGACCCTCTGGAAACACCATATATTTT.

This clonotype has at least ten counts. This chain links TRBV5-1 with TRBJ2-7; D remains unclear. The CDR3 has 14 amino acids. Trimming left V 1 base short and J 0 bases short, with 8 bases between. Germline lookup yields CDR1 SGHRS and CDR2 YFSETQ. The CDR3 DNA sequence: TGCGCCAGCAGCTTGTCGACTCGCTCCTACGAGCAGTACTTC. It specifies CASSLSTRSYEQYF.

This clonotype was detected many times. This CDR3 reads CSAPTAAGGTQYF. Here the CDR3 DNA reads TGCAGTGCGCCGACAGCAGCCGGGGGGACCCAGTACTTC. V usage is TRBV20-1 and J usage is TRBJ2-5; a possible D gene is TRBD2 (6 bases). CDR1 is DFQATT, CDR2 SNEGSKA, per germline (reference sequence). Trimming pared 6 bases from V and 7 bases from J, leaving 18 bases between. The CDR3 contains 13 residues.

This clonotype came up a few times. This chain links TRBV28 with TRBJ1-6; D unresolved. Trimming shortened V by 3 bases and J by 0 bases, and 9 bases separated the two germline ends. In germline, CDR1 is MDHEN, CDR2 SYDVKM. The CDR3 is 16 amino acids. As DNA, the CDR3 is TGTGCCAGCAGTTTGTACAGAAGCTCCTATAATTCACCCCTCCACTTT. Its translation: CASSLYRSSYNSPLHF. Full variable domain (outside the CDR3, taken from reference TRBV28 and TRBJ1-6): DVKVTQSSRYLVKRTGEKVFLECVQDMDHENMFWYRQDPGLGLRLIYFSYDVKMKEKGDIPEGYSVSREKKERFSLILESASTNQTSMYLCASSLYRSSYNSPLHFGNGTRLTVT.

This clonotype appeared a few times. The rearrangement links TRBV21-1 to TRBJ2-1; the table assigns TRBD2, which was not confirmed against the DNA. TRBV21-1 is reported as a pseudogene. CDR3 length equals 14 residues. The CDR3 sequence is CARRRAPDDNEQFF. For the CDR3, the DNA is TGTGCCAGGAGGAGGGCCCCTGATGACAATGAGCAGTTCTTC.